Below are 21 T cell receptor beta chains sequenced from a single sample in a study of shared clonotypes between healthy human individuals. Data came from immunoSEQ multiplex PCR; TCRdb stores just in-frame clones and leaves some out. The data show roughly 2.1 million clones, about 93% seen once. The naive CD8 population came from CD45RO-negative cells selected for CCR7, without terminally differentiated effector memory CD45RA+ cells. Sequenced input: naive CD8+ T cells from PBMCs. The receptors were gathered from a man aged 18 to 29 in good health. Some clones in this sample may be carry-over from other donors' samples.

This clone appeared a single time. This chain links TRBV18 with TRBJ2-3; D perhaps matches TRBD2 (6 bases). Trimming took 2 bases from V and 3 from J, leaving 18 bases between them. Germline lookup yields CDR1 KGHSH and CDR2 LQKENI. The CDR3 extends over 17 amino acids. The CDR3 protein is CASSPGSSGVVTDTQYF. In DNA form, the CDR3 reads TGTGCCAGCTCACCAGGGTCTTCGGGAGTCGTAACAGATACGCAGTATTTT. The variable domain in full, completed from reference TRBV18 and TRBJ2-3, reads NAGVMQNPRHLVRRRGQEARLRCSPMKGHSHVYWYRQLPEEGLKFMVYLQKENIIDESGMPKERFSAEFPKEGPSILRIQQVVRGDSAAYFCASSPGSSGVVTDTQYFGPGTRLTVL.

V and J are TRBV27 and TRBJ2-7; D is unresolved. CDR3 length: 13 residues. V was trimmed by 6 bases and J by 2 bases, leaving 11 bases between them. Germline CDR1 MNHEY, CDR2 SMNVEV (reference sequence). The CDR3 DNA reads as TGTGCCAGCAGGGGGAATGGGCCCTACGAGCAGTACTTC. Protein: CASRGNGPYEQYF.

The V call is TRBV7-9, the J call TRBJ2-7, with a tentative D call TRBD1 (7 bases). CDR3 length: 16 residues. V was shortened by 5 bases and J by 4 bases, with 21 bases between the two germline ends. Germline V CDR1 and CDR2: SEHNR, FQNEAQ (reference sequence). CDR3 DNA sequence: TGTGCCAGCAGCCCGGCCCTGGGCGGGACAGTTTACGAGCAGTACTTC. Encoded protein: CASSPALGGTVYEQYF.

The chain links TRBV19 to TRBJ1-5; possibly TRBD1 for D (6 bases). Germline CDR1 is LNHDA and CDR2 is SQIVND (reference sequence). The CDR3 loop spans 12 amino acids. V lost 5 bases and J 11 bases, leaving 13 bases between the germline ends. CDR3 coding DNA: TGTGCCAGTAGTTCCCAGAGGGGGACCCAGCATTTT. Its protein product is CASSSQRGTQHF.

Of note for this clone: Other DNA sequences in this sample translate to the same CDR3. The chain recombines TRBV28 with TRBJ1-5; 7 nucleotides line up with TRBD1. CDR1 MDHEN and CDR2 SYDVKM come from the germline V gene. The CDR3 consists of 13 residues. V shed 6 bases, J shed 3 bases, and the junction held 2 bases outside the gene matches. The DNA of the CDR3 is TGTGCCAGCAGAGACAGGGACAATCAGCCCCAGCATTTT. Translating gives CASRDRDNQPQHF.

Concerning this clone: Other nucleotide sequences in the sample specify the same CDR3. The CDR3 reads CASSPRTGGFYEQYF. CDR3 nucleotides: TGTGCCAGCAGTCCTCGGACAGGGGGCTTCTACGAGCAGTACTTC. V gene TRBV27 combines with J gene TRBJ2-7, with 11 positions matching TRBD1. J was trimmed by 3 bases and V by 5 bases; bases with no gene match: 6. CDR1 is MNHEY, CDR2 SMNVEV, per germline (reference sequence). CDR3 length: 15 amino acids.

This rearrangement joins TRBV5-6 to TRBJ2-7; D is unclear. The germline CDR1 and CDR2 sequences are SGHDT and YYEEEE. V was pared by 0 bases and J by 6 bases, with 10 bases between. The length of the CDR3 is 13 residues. The CDR3 reads CASSLGGKLEQYF. CDR3 in DNA: TGTGCCAGCAGCTTGGGTGGCAAACTCGAGCAGTACTTC.

This chain links TRBV6-1 with TRBJ1-1, with D possibly matching TRBD1 (6 bases). V gave up 2 bases and J gave up 0 bases, with 19 bases separating them. CDR3 size: 18 residues. In germline, CDR1 is MNHNS, CDR2 SASEGT. The CDR3 bases are TGTGCCAGCAGTGAAAAGCACAGGGCCTGGGGAATGAACACTGAAGCTTTCTTT. Amino acids: CASSEKHRAWGMNTEAFF.

V usage is TRBV27 and J usage is TRBJ2-7, with TRBD1 matching over 9 bases. The germline V gene has CDR1 MNHEY and CDR2 SMNVEV (reference sequence). Trimming at V came to 4 bases and at J to 3 bases, leaving 10 bases not matched to a gene. The CDR3 length is 16 residues. The CDR3 spells CASSSTGGAGGYEQYF. In DNA, the CDR3 is TGTGCCAGCAGTTCCACAGGGGGCGCAGGTGGCTACGAGCAGTACTTC.

V usage is TRBV9 and J usage is TRBJ2-7, with TRBD2 matching 7 bases. The CDR3 consists of 15 residues. In germline, CDR1 is SGDLS, CDR2 YYNGEE. V gave up 3 bases and J gave up 0 bases; unmatched junction bases: 6. The CDR3 DNA sequence: TGTGCCAGCAGCGAAGGGGAGGGTTCCTCCTACGAGCAGTACTTC. Its protein is CASSEGEGSSYEQYF.

The CDR3 nucleotides are TGTGCCAGCAGCCAACGGACTAGCGCTCCCTACGAGCAGTACTTC. Its protein product is CASSQRTSAPYEQYF. J is TRBJ2-7 and V is TRBV4-2; 9 bases map to TRBD2. Germline CDR1 is LGHNA and CDR2 is YNFKEQ. The V segment lost 2 bases and the J segment 2 bases; nucleotides outside the gene matches: 4. The CDR3 consists of 15 residues.

V usage is TRBV28 and J usage is TRBJ2-1, with 8 nucleotides matching TRBD1. CDR3 length equals 15 residues. V dropped 6 bases and J dropped 9; count of bases not matched to a gene: 13. Germline assignment: CDR1 MDHEN and CDR2 SYDVKM. CDR3 in DNA: TGTGCCAGCAGCAAGTTGAGACAGGGGTACGGTGAGCAGTTCTTC. It specifies CASSKLRQGYGEQFF.

The rearrangement joins TRBV15 to TRBJ2-3; D is perhaps TRBD1 (5 bases). This CDR3 is 14 amino acids long. Germline V gene data show CDR1 as LNHNV and CDR2 as YYDKDF (reference sequence). Deletions cut 8 bases from V and 0 bases from J, with 12 bases between. CDR3 residues: CATQGFESTDTQYF. The CDR3 DNA is TGTGCCACCCAGGGTTTCGAAAGCACAGATACGCAGTATTTT.

The chain recombines TRBV5-1 with TRBJ2-2; 16 nucleotides line up with TRBD2. The CDR3 loop spans 18 amino acids. V shed 4 bases and J 4 bases; nucleotides not matched to a gene: 7. Germline V CDR1 and CDR2: SGHRS, YFSETQ. The DNA for the CDR3 is TGCGCCAGCAGCGGGGGACTAGCGGGAGGGTCAGGCACCGGGGAGCTGTTTTTT. Its translation: CASSGGLAGGSGTGELFF.

The rearrangement links TRBV15 to TRBJ1-1, with D unclear. This CDR3 is 14 amino acids long. From germline, CDR1 is LNHNV and CDR2 YYDKDF (reference sequence). V gave up 5 bases and J gave up 0 bases, with 10 bases separating them. The CDR3 bases are TGTGCCACCAGCTCTTCCACGATGAACACTGAAGCTTTCTTT. This gives the protein CATSSSTMNTEAFF.

The chain recombines TRBV29-1 with TRBJ2-2; TRBD2 is a possible D gene (5 bases). V was pared by 5 bases and J by 5 bases, with 9 bases between. The CDR3 sequence is 12 residues long. CDR1 SQVTM and CDR2 ANQGSEA come from the germline V gene. CDR3 nucleotide sequence: TGCAGCGTTAAGTCGGGGACCGGGGAGCTGTTTTTT. Translated: CSVKSGTGELFF.

This chain connects TRBV27 to TRBJ2-3, with a possible D match to TRBD1 (5 bases). Deletions cut 1 base from V and 5 bases from J, with 25 bases between. CDR3 length equals 19 residues. Per germline, CDR1 MNHEY and CDR2 SMNVEV (reference sequence). Written as DNA, the CDR3 is TGTGCCAGCAGTTTATTCCCCTTGCCAACAGGACAATACGGAGATACGCAGTATTTT. It encodes CASSLFPLPTGQYGDTQYF.

This clone was recorded only once. The chain has TRBV20-1 and TRBJ2-1; D call uncertain. Between the trimmed V and J ends, which lost 5 bases and 5 bases, there was a span of 7 bases. CDR3 length: 11 residues. Per the germline V gene, CDR1 is DFQATT and CDR2 is SNEGSKA (reference sequence). CDR3 bases: TGCAGTGCTGGGATAAACAATGAGCAGTTCTTC. Amino acid sequence: CSAGINNEQFF.

This clone was picked up a small number of times. The chain has TRBV30 and TRBJ2-1; 7 positions agree with TRBD2. J lost 5 bases, V lost 0 bases, and 4 bases had no gene match. The CDR3 consists of 14 residues. The germline V gene encodes CDR1 GTSNPN and CDR2 SVGIG (reference sequence). Here the CDR3 DNA reads TGTGCCTGGAGTGTTGGACTAGGGAACAATGAGCAGTTCTTC. Translation gives CAWSVGLGNNEQFF.

The chain employs TRBV11-2 and TRBJ2-7, with TRBD2 matching 8 bases. V was clipped by 0 bases and J by 6 bases; unmatched bases: 13. Germline CDR1 is SGHAT and CDR2 is FQNNGV. The CDR3 runs to 17 residues. CDR3 nucleotides: TGTGCCAGCAGCTTAGATCTGAGACGGAGCGGGAGTAGCGAGCAGTACTTC. It codes for CASSLDLRRSGSSEQYF.

This rearrangement joins TRBV5-6 to TRBJ2-1, with D perhaps matching TRBD2 (5 bases). Germline V CDR1 and CDR2: SGHDT, YYEEEE. The CDR3 covers 16 residues. V was clipped by 4 bases and J by 4 bases, with 18 bases between them. The CDR3 coding sequence is TGTGCCAGCAGCCCCTTTACGGGGAGTACATACAATGAGCAGTTCTTC. This sequence encodes CASSPFTGSTYNEQFF.